This TCR beta chain was obtained from a study of cytomegalovirus exposure and HLA in healthy donors (dated by TCRdb to the late 2010s). Context from the whole study: An earlier analysis of roughly 610 of the donors reported about 280 Gb of sequence data and 117 million unique TCR beta sequences obtained from about 170 million T cells. The T cell repertoires of 550 to 850 subjects were profiled by immunosequencing and related to cytomegalovirus serostatus. A separate validation cohort of roughly 130 different subjects was used in addition to the 666-subject first cohort. Several DR-DQ haplotypes were handled as single units for association and clustering, since linkage in the cohort was strong. The genetic ancestry cluster associated with self-reported Caucasian donors included around four fifths of the approximately 410 genotyped donors. All discovery cohort repertoires had been generated on a single sequencing platform. To decide whether each TCR beta V gene segment behaved as functional or pseudogenic, an earlier analysis of some 600 of the donors relied on high-throughput TCR beta sequencing. To predict cytomegalovirus infection status, the study brought together high-throughput TCR immunosequencing, statistical association of individual TCRs with disease status, and machine learning. Typing coverage varied by locus: about 620-630 donors for A, B, C, DRB1 and DQB1; some 520 for DQA1; approximately 610 for DPA1; under 490 for DPB1. An early release covering 500 to 750 HLA-typed donors comprised approximately 300 gigabases of sequencing data and 85 million or so unique TCR sequences. To study patterns of TCR occurrence, a later analysis re-analyzed previously published TCR beta repertoires from 600 to 750 donors and added high-resolution HLA genotyping. HLA typing included class I and class II loci at four-digit resolution. Donor age, sex, ethnicity and CMV serostatus were compiled together with the repertoire data. A later genetic analysis used genome-wide SNP genotypes for about 60% of the 666 donors, treating that subset as a discovery cohort. On average, approximately 250,000 unique TCR beta nucleotide sequences were sequenced per donor among 398 genotyped donors of the cohort, with 15% to 20% of those sequences being non-productive. The later analysis used no new phenotypic data to find candidate immune exposures, relying instead on TCR beta sequences and their occurrence across donors. The aim of the study was to test whether cataloging public T cell receptors could identify signatures of past pathogen exposure. General study outcomes and caveats: It was suggested by the authors that the approach could potentially be generalized to other disease states and immunological phenotypes. An association between a missense DCLRE1C variant and V-gene and J-gene trimming of TCR beta chains was found in a later genetic analysis and replicated in an independent cohort. According to a later analysis, parvovirus B19, influenza, CMV and Epstein-Barr virus appeared linked to several top co-occurrence clusters. According to a later genetic analysis, donors in an Asian-associated ancestry cluster had fewer N-insertions in productive TCRs than the approximately 630-donor mean. Sequencing depth was assumed to be roughly uniform across donors in the presence/absence analyses, though that assumption may not hold. Most TCR sequences were seen in very few donors, while some public TCRs were found in many individuals. A later analysis associated 15,000 or so TCR beta sequences with specific HLA alleles at a false discovery rate of 0.05. The study listed 164 TCR beta chains as associated with cytomegalovirus. According to a later analysis, most CMV-associated TCR beta chains appeared to be HLA-restricted, and the HLA associations seemed to be driven largely by CMV exposure. In vitro tests confirmed that three of the cytomegalovirus-associated TCR beta chains recognize cytomegalovirus antigens. Because HLA typing was unavailable for some donors at each locus, only the typed subset was used in association tests. The 87-base-pair reads could not distinguish some IMGT-functional V segments, including TRBV6-2 and TRBV6-3, so those segments were excluded. In a later analysis, HLA-associated TCR beta chains showed more clonal expansion and lower generation probabilities than non-associated chains that were equally common. CMV serostatus was the only immune exposure information available for the cohort. In an earlier analysis of approximately 590 of the donors, most TCR beta V segments were observed in productive rearrangements about 90% or about 30% of the time, broadly matching IMGT annotations. This cohort had only TCR beta chains sequenced, and the lack of alpha or paired-chain data limited which features could be detected. Assigning TCR associations to individual alleles was difficult when HLA alleles, especially DR and DQ, strongly co-occurred. Linkage disequilibrium might explain the correlated functional status among segregating V segments, but an unknown experimental factor could not be ruled out. The earlier analysis of fewer than 750 of the donors excluded 15 to 20 rarely observed V segments, including chromosome 9 orphons, because counts were too low. A group of highly shared sequence variants was considered likely to be a technical artifact of the sequencing pipeline. The classifier was reported to diagnose cytomegalovirus status with high specificity and sensitivity in both the original and validation cohorts. According to a later analysis, TCR association rates differed among HLA loci, with DRB1 alleles showing the most associated TCRs and HLA-C alleles showing the fewest. A further reported finding was that TCR beta sequences accurately predicted the HLA-A and HLA-B alleles for most subjects in the first cohort.

Library preparation was by the immunoSEQ multiplex PCR assay. The multiplex PCR relied on a mix of 60 forward primers for TCR Vbeta segments and 13 reverse primers for TCR Jbeta segments. Amplification of the CDR3 region of rearranged TCR beta genes was performed with a multiplex PCR assay on genomic DNA. The amplified TCR beta libraries were sequenced on the Illumina HiSeq System as 87-base-pair reads. The original pipeline was this. In a later analysis, roughly 80 million unique TCR beta chains were counted across the 500 to 850 repertoires, and some 10 million of these chains were shared by at least two donors. Raw reads were error-corrected and collapsed into unique sequences by a nearest-neighbor algorithm in which closely related sequences were merged to remove PCR and sequencing errors. To assign V, D and J gene segments, CDR3 sequences were aligned to IMGT reference sequences. For a sequence to be retained, a match of at least six nucleotides was required to both a V gene segment and a J gene segment. Rearrangements were called productive when the CDR3 lacked stop codons and stayed in frame with V and J; all others were non-productive. Following IMGT convention, CDR3 was defined as the stretch from the second conserved V-encoded cysteine to the conserved J-encoded phenylalanine. Sequences without an unambiguous match to a single V gene segment were excluded from the earlier analysis of several hundred of the donors. In an earlier analysis of several hundred of the donors, V segments were called functional above 56.7% productive rearrangements and were called segregating when the between-donor standard deviation exceeded 5%. To diagnose cytomegalovirus status from the catalog of TCR beta chain sequences, a statistical classification framework was built. In a later analysis, V and J genes were assigned by comparing TCR nucleotide sequences against IMGT/GENE-DB human TR gene sequences. A later analysis assigned CDR3 sequences and most-parsimonious VDJ recombination scenarios with the TCRdist pipeline. In a later analysis, each TCR beta chain was defined by its CDR3 amino acid sequence together with its V-gene family, and reads lacking a unique V-gene family were excluded. To address suspected cross-contamination and a sequencing artifact, a later analysis removed approximately 600 highly shared, low-generation-probability nucleotide sequences. In a later analysis, a clonal expansion index for each public chain was calculated from normalized within-repertoire ranks of inferred template counts. Generation probabilities in a later analysis came from a VDJ recombination model fitted to out-of-frame rearrangements, and those results were checked against IGoR. In a later analysis, hypergeometric tests were used to score TCR-TCR, TCR-HLA and TCR-CMV co-occurrence, with a repertoire-size bias correction applied to TCR pairs. In a later analysis, false discovery rates were estimated by permuting HLA or CMV assignments 20 times. In a later analysis, co-occurring TCRs were grouped using DBSCAN, and TCRdist sequence similarity was added for clustering within HLA-allele-positive subsets. Repertoires with fewer than 30,000 or more than 120,000 public chains, plus five repertoires with anomalous nucleotide sharing, were excluded from co-occurrence clustering. Held by TCRdb, this immuneACCESS table contains in-frame sequences only and omits some clones. Under half of the omission traces to an unresolved V gene where checked; the cause of the rest is unknown. D and trimming come from the DNA, and the V and J calls and clone size come from that table. Recorded for this sample are about 130,000 clones; roughly 66% of them occurred a single time. Together, the top ten hold less than 5% of the sample.

The CDR3, cysteine through phenylalanine, is 15 amino acids long. Of all the DNA, just the CDR3 is kept, 45 bases in frame from base 1. Unmatched junction bases come to 8, with V trimmed by 5 bases and J by 6 bases. CDR1 and CDR2 (SNHLY, FYNNEI) derive from the germline V gene. In total, 500 to 700 healthy bone marrow donors made up the cohort. Cohort members were all nominally healthy when sampled, although unrecorded immune exposures were likely present. The donor was CMV seropositive and belonged to the group of around 300 seropositive cohort members. Every donor gave a peripheral blood sample, and the peripheral blood mononuclear cells from that sample were used for TCR beta sequencing. Genomic DNA was extracted from the blood cell samples with the Qiagen DNeasy Blood Extraction Kit. This clone was recorded a few times. The clone's antigen remains unknown. No quality values exist for individual bases; no much larger clone is one base distant.

Input material: PBMCs. This TCR was recovered from a man between 60 and 70 years old in good health and CMV-seropositive. The rearrangement combines TRBV2 with TRBJ1-5; TRBD1 fits 9 bases in the junction. The DNA is TGTGCCAGCAGTCAGGACAGGGGAGGGGGTCAGCCCCAGCATTTT. Its coded protein is CASSQDRGGGQPQHF. The reference TRBV2 and TRBJ1-5 proteins fill in what lies around the CDR3, so the full variable domain reads EPEVTQTPSHQVTQMGQEVILRCVPISNHLYFYWYRQILGQKVEFLVSFYNNEISEKSEIFDDQFSVERPDGSNFTLKIRSTKLEDSAMYFCASSQDRGGGQPQHFGDGTRLSIL.